The 6 T cell receptor beta chains given below trace back to one sample, sequenced in a study of cytomegalovirus exposure and HLA in healthy donors. PCR primers comprised 60 Vbeta and 13 Jbeta primers. The protocol was immunoSEQ multiplex PCR, while the TCRdb copy is restricted to in-frame clones and leaves out a portion. The table records approximately 160,000 clones, 83% of them present only once. The sample taken for sequencing was PBMCs. The receptor set was obtained from a man aged 50-60 years in good health and CMV-seropositive.

The genes are TRBV28 and TRBJ1-2; 7 bases match TRBD1. CDR1 and CDR2 (germline): MDHEN, SYDVKM. CDR3 length: 13 residues. V gave up 2 bases and J gave up 8 bases; unmatched junction bases: 5. CDR3 in DNA: TGTGCCAGCAGTTTAACACAGGGGTGGGGCTACACCTTC. This codes for CASSLTQGWGYTF.

The chain employs TRBV9 and TRBJ2-1; TRBD2 matches at 7 bases. This CDR3 spans 15 amino acids. V lost 2 bases, J lost 6 bases, and 8 bases stayed unmatched. CDR1 is SGDLS, CDR2 YYNGEE, per germline. The CDR3 loop reads CASSVGGNLGNEQFF. The CDR3 nucleotides read TGTGCCAGCAGCGTCGGGGGGAATCTAGGCAATGAGCAGTTCTTC.

This rearrangement joins TRBV4-1 to TRBJ2-7, with D possibly TRBD1 on 6 matching bases. Germline lookup yields CDR1 MGHRA and CDR2 YSYEKL. The CDR3 contains 15 residues. Trimming pared 7 bases from V and 0 bases from J, leaving 16 bases between. CDR3 bases: TGCGCCAGCACCATTCGGACAGATAGCTCCTACGAGCAGTACTTC. It codes for CASTIRTDSSYEQYF.

The chain employs TRBV30 and TRBJ2-5, with 8 bases aligning to TRBD1. The closer fit of TRBJ2-7 to the DNA end suggests the J call may be wrong. Germline V gene data show CDR1 as GTSNPN and CDR2 as SVGIG (reference sequence). This CDR3 has 12 amino acids. The DNA of the CDR3 is TGTGCCTGGAGTCCGGGACAGGACGAGCAGTACTTC. Its protein is CAWSPGQDEQYF.

This clone was seen a single time. The V and J genes are TRBV5-1 and TRBJ1-1, with TRBD1 identical over 8 bases. J lost 7 bases, V lost 0 bases, and 8 bases had no gene match. Looked up from germline, CDR1 is SGHRS and CDR2 is YFSETQ. The CDR3 is 15 amino acids. The CDR3 here is CASSLAPRTGSEAFF. CDR3 DNA: TGCGCCAGCAGCTTGGCCCCGAGGACAGGGAGTGAAGCTTTCTTT.

The chain links TRBV6-5 to TRBJ2-5; 8 nucleotides agree with TRBD2. The J call may be faulty, since TRBJ2-7 better matches the DNA end. The CDR3 runs to 15 residues. CDR1 is MNHEY and CDR2 is SVGAGI in the germline V gene. The CDR3 spells CASSPQRGSSYEQYF. CDR3 sequence (DNA): TGTGCCAGCAGTCCCCAGCGGGGGAGCTCCTACGAGCAGTACTTC.